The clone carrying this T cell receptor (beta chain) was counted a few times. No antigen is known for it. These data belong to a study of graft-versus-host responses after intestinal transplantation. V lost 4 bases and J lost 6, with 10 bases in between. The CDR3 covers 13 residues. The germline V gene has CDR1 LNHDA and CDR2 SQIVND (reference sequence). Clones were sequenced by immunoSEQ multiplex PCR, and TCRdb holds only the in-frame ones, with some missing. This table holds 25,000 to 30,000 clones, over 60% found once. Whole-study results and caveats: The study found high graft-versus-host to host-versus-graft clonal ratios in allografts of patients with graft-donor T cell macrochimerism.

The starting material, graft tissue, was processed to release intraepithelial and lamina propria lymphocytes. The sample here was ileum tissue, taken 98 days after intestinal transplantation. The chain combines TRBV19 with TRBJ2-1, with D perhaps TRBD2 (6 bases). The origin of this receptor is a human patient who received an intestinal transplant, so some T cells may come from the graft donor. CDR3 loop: CASSTGLTNEQFF. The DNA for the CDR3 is TGTGCCAGTAGTACCGGACTAACCAATGAGCAGTTCTTC.